One T cell receptor beta chain is described in this entry. Antigen: not known. Germline CDR1 GTSNPN, CDR2 SVGIG (reference sequence). The V end lost 5 bases, the J end lost 2 bases, and 13 bases lay between the germline ends. The CDR3 covers 14 residues. Baseline was the first blood sampling point, followed by cycle 4 day 1 and cycle 7 day 1. The sample belongs to a study of OX40 agonist ivuxolimab in advanced cancers. Study in general: Patients got intravenous ivuxolimab at 0.01 to 10 mg/kg every 2 weeks. Patients undergoing dose escalation presented with hepatocellular carcinoma, melanoma, renal cell or head and neck cancer. The study, taken as a whole, reports: The CD4+ and CD8+ T cells in the blood had expanded clonally by week 6 at 0.1 to 3.0 mg/kg.

The data were produced by immunoSEQ multiplex PCR, yet TCRdb's version contains in-frame clones alone and is incomplete. The sample lists more than 50,000 clones; 84% were seen once. V usage is TRBV30 and J usage is TRBJ1-3; perhaps TRBD1 as D (5 bases). The clonotype originates from an adult with an advanced solid tumor such as melanoma, head and neck, liver or kidney cancer. Sequenced material: CD4+ or CD8+ T cells sorted from blood, taken in a trial of the OX40 agonist ivuxolimab. The CDR3 here is CAWGAGWPGNTIYF. The CDR3 coding sequence is TGTGCCTGGGGGGCTGGTTGGCCTGGAAACACCATATATTTT.